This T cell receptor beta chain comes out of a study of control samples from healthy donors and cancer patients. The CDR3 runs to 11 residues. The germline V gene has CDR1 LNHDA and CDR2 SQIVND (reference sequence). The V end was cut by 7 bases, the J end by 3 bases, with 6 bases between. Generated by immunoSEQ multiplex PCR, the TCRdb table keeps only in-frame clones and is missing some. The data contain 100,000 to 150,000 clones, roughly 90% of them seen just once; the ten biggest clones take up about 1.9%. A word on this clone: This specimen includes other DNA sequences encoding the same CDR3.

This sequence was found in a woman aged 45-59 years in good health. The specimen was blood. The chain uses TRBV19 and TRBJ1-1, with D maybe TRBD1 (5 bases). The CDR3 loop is CASTGYTEAFF. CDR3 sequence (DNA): TGTGCCAGTACAGGGTACACTGAAGCTTTCTTT.